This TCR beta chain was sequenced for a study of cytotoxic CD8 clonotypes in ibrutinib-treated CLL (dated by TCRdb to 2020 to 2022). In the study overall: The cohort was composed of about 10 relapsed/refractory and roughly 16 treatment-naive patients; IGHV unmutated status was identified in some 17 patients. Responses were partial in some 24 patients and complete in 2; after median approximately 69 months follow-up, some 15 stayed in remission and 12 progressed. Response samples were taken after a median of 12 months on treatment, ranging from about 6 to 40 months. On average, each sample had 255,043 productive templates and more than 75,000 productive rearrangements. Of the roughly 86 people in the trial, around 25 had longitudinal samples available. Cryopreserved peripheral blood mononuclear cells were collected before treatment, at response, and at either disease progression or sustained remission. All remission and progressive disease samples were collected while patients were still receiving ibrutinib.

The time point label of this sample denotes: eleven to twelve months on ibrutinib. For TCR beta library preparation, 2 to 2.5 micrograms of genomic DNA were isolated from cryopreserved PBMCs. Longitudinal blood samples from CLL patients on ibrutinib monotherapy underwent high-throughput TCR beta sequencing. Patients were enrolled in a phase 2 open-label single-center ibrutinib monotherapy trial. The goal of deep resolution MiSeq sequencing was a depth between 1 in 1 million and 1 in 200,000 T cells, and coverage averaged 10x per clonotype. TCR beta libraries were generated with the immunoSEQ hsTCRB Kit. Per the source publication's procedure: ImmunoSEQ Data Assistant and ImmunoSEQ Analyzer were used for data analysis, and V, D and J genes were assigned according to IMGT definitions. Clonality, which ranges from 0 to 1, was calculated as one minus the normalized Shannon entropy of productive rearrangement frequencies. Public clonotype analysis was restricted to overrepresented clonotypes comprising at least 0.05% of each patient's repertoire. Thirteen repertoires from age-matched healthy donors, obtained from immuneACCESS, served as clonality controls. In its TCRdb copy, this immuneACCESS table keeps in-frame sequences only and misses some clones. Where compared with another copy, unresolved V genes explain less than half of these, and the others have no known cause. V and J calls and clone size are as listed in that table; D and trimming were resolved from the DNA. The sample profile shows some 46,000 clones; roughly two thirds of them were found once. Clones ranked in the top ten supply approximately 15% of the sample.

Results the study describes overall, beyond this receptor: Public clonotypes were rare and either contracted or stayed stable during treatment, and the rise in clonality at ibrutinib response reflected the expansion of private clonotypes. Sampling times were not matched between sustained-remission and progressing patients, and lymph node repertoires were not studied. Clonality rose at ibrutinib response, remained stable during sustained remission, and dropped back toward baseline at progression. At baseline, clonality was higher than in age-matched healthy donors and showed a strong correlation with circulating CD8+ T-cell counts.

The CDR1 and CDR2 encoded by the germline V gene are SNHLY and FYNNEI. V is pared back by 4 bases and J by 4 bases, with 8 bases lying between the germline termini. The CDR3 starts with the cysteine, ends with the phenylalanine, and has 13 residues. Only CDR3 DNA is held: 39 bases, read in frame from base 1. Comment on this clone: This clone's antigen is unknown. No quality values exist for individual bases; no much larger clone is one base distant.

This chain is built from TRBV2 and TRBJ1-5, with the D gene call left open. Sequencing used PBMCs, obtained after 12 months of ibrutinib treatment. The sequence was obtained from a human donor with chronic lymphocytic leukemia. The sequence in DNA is TGTGCCAGCAGTGGAGGGCAGAATCAGCCCCAGCATTTT. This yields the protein CASSGGQNQPQHF. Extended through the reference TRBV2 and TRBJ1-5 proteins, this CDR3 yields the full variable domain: EPEVTQTPSHQVTQMGQEVILRCVPISNHLYFYWYRQILGQKVEFLVSFYNNEISEKSEIFDDQFSVERPDGSNFTLKIRSTKLEDSAMYFCASSGGQNQPQHFGDGTRLSIL.